A single sample gave rise to the 13 T cell receptor beta chains below, sequenced in a study of blood T cells in healthy people across ages. Primers used in a second PCR of roughly 6 to 11 cycles were a sample-barcoded 5' primer and a J-beta primer mix. In TCRdb, the 5' RACE reads were re-called with MiXCR into one record per CDR3 protein. The sample shows roughly 900,000 distinct CDR3 sequences, roughly 43% of them seen only once. The sequenced sample was blood. The receptor set was obtained from a man aged 30-40 years in good health.

The chain is built from TRBV28 and TRBJ1-5, with D maybe TRBD1 (5 bases). Per germline, CDR1 MDHEN and CDR2 SYDVKM. V dropped 6 bases and J dropped 0 bases, with 9 bases sitting between them. The CDR3 has 14 residues. The CDR3 region has the DNA TGTGCCAGCAGCTTACAGGTTAGCAATCAGCCCCAGCATTTT. It translates to CASSLQVSNQPQHF.

This rearrangement joins TRBV3-1 to TRBJ2-5, with D perhaps assigned TRBD1 or TRBD2 (7 bases each). The V gene's germline CDR1 is LGHDT and CDR2 YNNKEL (reference sequence). Between the trimmed V and J ends, which lost 7 bases and 4 bases, there was a span of 19 bases. There are 15 residues in the CDR3. CDR3 nucleotide sequence: TGTGCCAGCACCCTTCAGGGGGGGACAAGAGAGACCCAGTACTTC. Translated: CASTLQGGTRETQYF.

The V call is TRBV7-8, the J call TRBJ2-3, with 8 nucleotides matching TRBD2. The CDR3 spans 14 residues. Germline CDR1 is SGHVS and CDR2 is FQNEAQ. V was pared by 4 bases and J by 11 bases, with 11 bases of the junction left unmatched. CDR3 amino acids: CASSWGGREGKQYF. CDR3 bases: TGTGCCAGCAGCTGGGGGGGACGGGAGGGTAAGCAGTATTTT.

V and J are TRBV12-3 or TRBV12-4 and TRBJ2-1; 13 bases agree with TRBD2. V dropped 7 bases and J dropped 0; count of bases not matched to a gene: 6. The CDR3 totals 17 residues. The CDR3 DNA is TGTGCCAGCACCAGGACTAGCGGGGGCAGCTCCTACAATGAGCAGTTCTTC. It encodes CASTRTSGGSSYNEQFF.

The chain links TRBV5-1 to TRBJ2-5; TRBD1 aligns across 9 bases. J gave up 7 bases and V 4 bases, and 14 bases lay outside the gene matches. The CDR3 runs 16 residues. Germline-derived CDR1 and CDR2 are SGHRS and YFSETQ. As DNA, the CDR3 is TGCGCCAGCAGCGCCGGTGACAGGGGGGTCTTTGGGACCCAGTACTTC. It translates to CASSAGDRGVFGTQYF.

The J gene is TRBJ1-1, the V gene TRBV6-5, with 7 bases identical to TRBD1. Germline V CDR1 and CDR2: MNHEY, SVGAGI. This CDR3 spans 13 amino acids. Germline trimming cut 8 bases from V and 2 bases from J; bases unmatched to any gene: 5. In nucleotides, the CDR3 is TGTGCCAGCGCTCGGGACAGCAACACTGAAGCTTTCTTT. Protein product: CASARDSNTEAFF.

This clonotype came up many times. The gene calls are TRBV12-3 or TRBV12-4 and TRBJ1-1; D uncertain. Between the trimmed V and J ends, which lost 6 bases and 3 bases, there was a span of 11 bases. The CDR3 loop spans 13 amino acids. DNA of the CDR3: TGTGCCAGCAGCTCCCGACTGTACACTGAAGCTTTCTTT. It codes for CASSSRLYTEAFF.

This clonotype was counted only a few times. The rearrangement links TRBV25-1 to TRBJ1-2; 10 bases map to TRBD1. Germline lookup yields CDR1 MGHDK and CDR2 SYGVNS. The CDR3 is 18 amino acids. Trimming cost V 3 bases and J 8 bases; bases outside gene matches: 18. CDR3 nucleotide sequence: TGTGCCAGCAGTGATAGTCGTTTGGGACAGGGGATTCGGAGCGGCTACACCTTC. It codes for CASSDSRLGQGIRSGYTF.

The V call is TRBV3-1, the J call TRBJ1-5; weak D call: TRBD1 (5 bases). The V end lost 4 bases, the J end lost 6 bases, and 16 bases lay between the germline ends. This CDR3 spans 15 amino acids. Germline lookup yields CDR1 LGHDT and CDR2 YNNKEL (reference sequence). For the CDR3, the DNA is TGTGCCAGCAGCCCCGCTGGGGGGAACGCTCAGCCCCAGCATTTT. It translates to CASSPAGGNAQPQHF.

The chain is built from TRBV6-6 and TRBJ1-2; tentative D call: TRBD1 (6 bases). V lost 8 bases, J lost 9 bases, and 13 bases lay in between. The CDR3 is 11 residues long. The germline CDR1 and CDR2 sequences are MNHNY and SVGAGI (reference sequence). The CDR3 spells CASGAGDSYTF. In DNA, the CDR3 is TGTGCCAGCGGTGCGGGGGACAGCTACACCTTC.

This clonotype has only a few counts. The chain has TRBV27 and TRBJ1-1, with TRBD1 as a possible D gene (5 bases). CDR3 length equals 13 residues. Germline V lookup: CDR1 MNHEY, CDR2 SMNVEV (reference sequence). Trimming removed 5 bases from V and 1 base from J, with 8 bases in between. The CDR3 coding sequence is TGTGCCAGCAGTACGGGACCGAACACTGAAGCTTTCTTT. Translating gives CASSTGPNTEAFF.

This sequence joins TRBV4-1 and TRBJ2-5; D unclear. Germline V gives CDR1 MGHRA, CDR2 YSYEKL. The CDR3 sequence is 16 residues long. Trimming stripped 1 base from V and 0 bases from J, with 12 bases between. The CDR3 DNA reads as TGCGCCAGCAGCCAAGGAATAATACGGTACCAAGAGACCCAGTACTTC. Its translation is CASSQGIIRYQETQYF.

This clonotype was seen a few times. The gene calls are TRBV7-8 and TRBJ2-7, with D perhaps TRBD2 (5 bases). Looked up from germline, CDR1 is SGHVS and CDR2 is FQNEAQ. The CDR3 contains 15 residues. V shed 0 bases and J shed 2 bases, with 11 bases lying between them. In DNA form, the CDR3 reads TGTGCCAGCAGCTTAGCGGAGGCTGGTGCCTACGAGCAGTACTTC. It encodes CASSLAEAGAYEQYF. Full variable domain (outside the CDR3, taken from reference TRBV7-8 and TRBJ2-7): GAGVSQSPRYKVAKRGQDVALRCDPISGHVSLFWYQQALGQGPEFLTYFQNEAQLDKSGLPSDRFFAERPEGSVSTLKIQRTQQEDSAVYLCASSLAEAGAYEQYFGPGTRLTVT.